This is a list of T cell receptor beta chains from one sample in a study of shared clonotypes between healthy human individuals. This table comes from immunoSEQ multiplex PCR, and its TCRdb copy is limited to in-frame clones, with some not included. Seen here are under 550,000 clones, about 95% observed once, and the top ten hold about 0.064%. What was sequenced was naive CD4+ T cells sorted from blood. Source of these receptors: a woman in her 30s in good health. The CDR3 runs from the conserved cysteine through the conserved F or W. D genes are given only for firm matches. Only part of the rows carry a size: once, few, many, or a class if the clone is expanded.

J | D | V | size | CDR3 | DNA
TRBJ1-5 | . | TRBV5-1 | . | CASSLEVGGAEPQHF | TGCGCCAGCAGCTTGGAAGTGGGGGGCGCGGAGCCCCAGCATTTT
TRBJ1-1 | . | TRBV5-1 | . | CASRYSGTAHGNTEAFF | TGCGCCAGCAGGTATTCCGGGACGGCACACGGGAACACTGAAGCTTTCTTT
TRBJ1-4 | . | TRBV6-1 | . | CASTGTLVREKLFF | TGTGCCAGCACCGGGACTCTTGTACGGGAAAAACTGTTTTTT
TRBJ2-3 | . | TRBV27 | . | CASSFFGGRWTDTQYF | TGTGCCAGCAGTTTTTTTGGGGGGCGCTGGACAGATACGCAGTATTTT
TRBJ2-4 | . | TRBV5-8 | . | CASSLPRESPKNIQYF | TGTGCCAGCAGCTTGCCGCGGGAATCCCCCAAAAACATTCAGTACTTC
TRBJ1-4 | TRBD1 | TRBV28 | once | CASSSPGGAGDNEKLFF | TGTGCCAGCAGTTCTCCAGGGGGCGCGGGGGATAATGAAAAACTGTTTTTT
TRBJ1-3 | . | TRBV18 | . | CASSPVTEGVSSGNTIYF | TGTGCCAGCTCACCAGTGACCGAAGGGGTCAGCTCTGGAAACACCATATATTTT
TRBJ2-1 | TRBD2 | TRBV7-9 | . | CASSFSGTREGGGEQFF | TGTGCCAGCAGCTTCAGCGGGACCCGGGAGGGCGGGGGTGAGCAGTTCTTC
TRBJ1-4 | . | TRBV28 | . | CASSASSGGFEKLFF | TGTGCCAGCAGCGCCTCGTCCGGGGGCTTTGAAAAACTGTTTTTT
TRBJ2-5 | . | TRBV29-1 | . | CSVGQETQYF | TGCAGCGTAGGGCAAGAGACCCAGTACTTC
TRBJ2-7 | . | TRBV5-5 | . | CASSLVLLAYEQYF | TGTGCCAGCAGCTTGGTTCTACTAGCCTACGAGCAGTACTTC
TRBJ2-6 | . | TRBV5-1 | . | CASWEGNSGANVLTF | TGCGCCAGCTGGGAAGGGAACTCTGGGGCCAACGTCCTGACTTTC
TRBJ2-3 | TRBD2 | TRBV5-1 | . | CASSLTSGNTDTQYF | TGCGCCAGCAGCCTCACTAGCGGGAACACAGATACGCAGTATTTT
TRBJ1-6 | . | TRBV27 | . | CASSFGGEAPLHF | TGTGCCAGCAGTTTCGGGGGTGAAGCACCCCTCCACTTT
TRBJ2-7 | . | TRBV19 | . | CATSGTPEAERYF | TGTGCCACCTCCGGGACACCAGAGGCCGAGCGGTACTTC
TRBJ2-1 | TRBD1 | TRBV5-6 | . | CASSLGGQGIWIEQFF | TGTGCCAGCAGCTTGGGGGGACAGGGTATTTGGATCGAGCAGTTCTTC
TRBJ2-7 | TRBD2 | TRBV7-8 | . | CARSPRGRATTDYEQYF | TGTGCCAGGAGCCCGAGAGGGAGGGCTACTACAGACTACGAGCAGTACTTC
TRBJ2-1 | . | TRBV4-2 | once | CASSLSYNSDEQFF | TGTGCCAGCAGCTTGTCCTATAATTCGGATGAGCAGTTCTTC
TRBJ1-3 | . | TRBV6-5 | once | CASSYRGTGIGNTIYF | TGTGCCAGCAGTTACAGAGGCACAGGGATTGGAAACACCATATATTTT
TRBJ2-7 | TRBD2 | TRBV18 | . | CASSPLAGASHEQYF | TGTGCCAGCTCACCTCTAGCGGGAGCGTCCCACGAGCAGTACTTC
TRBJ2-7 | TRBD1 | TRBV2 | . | CASRARTGYSYEQYF | TGTGCCAGCAGAGCGAGGACAGGATACTCCTACGAGCAGTACTTC
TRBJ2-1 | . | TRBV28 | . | CASSLRGGGDEQFF | TGTGCCAGCAGTTTAAGGGGAGGCGGTGATGAGCAGTTCTTC
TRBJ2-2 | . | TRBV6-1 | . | CASSETWQGYTGELFF | TGTGCCAGCAGTGAAACGTGGCAGGGATACACCGGGGAGCTGTTTTTT
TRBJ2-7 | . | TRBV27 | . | CASSLLGTSYEQYF | TGTGCCAGCAGTTTATTGGGGACCTCCTACGAGCAGTACTTC
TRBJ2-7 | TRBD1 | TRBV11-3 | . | CASSFSAGTGGYEQYF | TGTGCCAGCAGCTTCAGTGCCGGGACAGGGGGCTACGAGCAGTACTTC
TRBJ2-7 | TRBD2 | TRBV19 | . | CASSMGLARKAEQYF | TGTGCCAGTAGTATGGGACTAGCGAGAAAGGCCGAGCAGTACTTC
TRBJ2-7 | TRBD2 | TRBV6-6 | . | CASSFSGRAGSEQYF | TGTGCCAGCAGTTTTAGCGGGAGGGCGGGGAGCGAGCAGTACTTC
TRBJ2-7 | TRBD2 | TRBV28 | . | CASSLSQRGGYEQYF | TGTGCCAGCAGTTTATCCCAGCGGGGGGGCTACGAGCAGTACTTC
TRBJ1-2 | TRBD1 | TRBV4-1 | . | CASRGQGSPLYGYTF | TGCGCCAGCAGAGGACAGGGAAGCCCCCTCTATGGCTACACCTTC
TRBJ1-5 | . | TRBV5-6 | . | CASSRARGQPQHF | TGTGCCAGCAGCCGGGCCAGGGGTCAGCCCCAGCATTTT
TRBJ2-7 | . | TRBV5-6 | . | CASSFSNSYEQYF | TGTGCCAGCAGCTTTTCAAACTCCTACGAGCAGTACTTC
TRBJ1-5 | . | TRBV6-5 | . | CASGVRAKGNQPQHF | TGTGCCAGCGGAGTCAGGGCTAAGGGGAATCAGCCCCAGCATTTT
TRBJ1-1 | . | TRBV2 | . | CATLGPGEAFF | TGTGCCACCCTTGGCCCGGGCGAAGCTTTCTTT
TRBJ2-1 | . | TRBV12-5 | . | CASGLVPLAESSYNEQFF | TGTGCTAGTGGTTTGGTCCCCCTGGCGGAGAGCTCCTACAATGAGCAGTTCTTC
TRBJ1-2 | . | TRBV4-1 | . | CASSQEGMTDGYTF | TGCGCCAGCAGCCAAGAGGGGATGACAGATGGCTACACCTTC
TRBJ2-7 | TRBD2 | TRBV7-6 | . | CASSQGLAGGRQYF | TGTGCCAGCAGCCAGGGACTAGCGGGAGGGAGGCAGTACTTC
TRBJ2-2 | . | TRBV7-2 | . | CASSLEVAGPGELFF | TGTGCCAGCAGCTTAGAAGTCGCAGGGCCCGGGGAGCTGTTTTTT
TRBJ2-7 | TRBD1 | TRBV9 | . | CASRRDRGNSYEQYF | TGTGCCAGCAGACGGGACAGGGGGAACTCCTACGAGCAGTACTTC
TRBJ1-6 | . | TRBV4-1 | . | CASSQAGDNSPLHF | TGCGCCAGCAGCCAGGCGGGAGATAATTCACCCCTCCACTTT
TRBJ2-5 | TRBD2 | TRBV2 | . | CASHLGRASGRQETQYF | TGTGCCAGCCACCTCGGTAGGGCTAGCGGGAGGCAAGAGACCCAGTACTTC
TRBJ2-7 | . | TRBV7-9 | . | CASSLKRVEGSEQYF | TGTGCCAGCAGCTTAAAAAGGGTAGAGGGAAGCGAGCAGTACTTC
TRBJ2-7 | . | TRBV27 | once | CASRTSGQVPYEQYF | TGTGCCAGCAGGACTTCCGGACAAGTGCCCTACGAGCAGTACTTC
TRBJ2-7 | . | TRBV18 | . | CASSPPMGSVSYEQYF | TGTGCCAGCTCACCACCTATGGGCTCCGTCTCCTACGAGCAGTACTTC
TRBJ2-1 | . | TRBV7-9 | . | CASSLGSWQGYSNEQFF | TGTGCCAGCAGCTTAGGATCTTGGCAGGGGTATTCCAATGAGCAGTTCTTC
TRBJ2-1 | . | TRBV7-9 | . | CASSPRGSVSNEQFF | TGTGCCAGCAGCCCGAGAGGGTCGGTTTCCAATGAGCAGTTCTTC
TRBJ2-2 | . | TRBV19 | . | CASSYLAGELFF | TGTGCCAGTAGTTATTTAGCCGGGGAGCTGTTTTTT
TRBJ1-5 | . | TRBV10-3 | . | CAIRAQAEQPQHF | TGTGCCATCCGGGCCCAGGCCGAACAGCCCCAGCATTTT
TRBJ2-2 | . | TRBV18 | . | CASSPRREGTGELFF | TGTGCCAGCTCACCACGGCGGGAAGGCACCGGGGAGCTGTTTTTT
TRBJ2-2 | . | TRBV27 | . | CASSFWQNTGELFF | TGTGCCAGCAGTTTTTGGCAGAACACCGGGGAGCTGTTTTTT
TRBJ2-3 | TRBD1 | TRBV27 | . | CASSLDRGSSDTQYF | TGTGCCAGCAGTTTAGACAGGGGGAGCTCAGATACGCAGTATTTT
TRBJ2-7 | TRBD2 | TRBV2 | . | CASSDGLAVRYEQYF | TGTGCCAGCAGTGATGGACTAGCGGTTCGTTACGAGCAGTACTTC
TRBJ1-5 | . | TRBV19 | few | CATLEPRYSNQPQHF | TGTGCCACCCTAGAACCCAGATATAGCAATCAGCCCCAGCATTTT
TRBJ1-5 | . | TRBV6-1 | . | CASRGWGFGQPQHF | TGTGCCAGCAGGGGGTGGGGGTTTGGGCAGCCCCAGCATTTT
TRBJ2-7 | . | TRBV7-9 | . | CASSLGVGFEQYF | TGTGCCAGCAGCTTAGGGGTAGGGTTCGAGCAGTACTTC
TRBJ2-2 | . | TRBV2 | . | CASSEGGTNTGELFF | TGTGCCAGCAGTGAAGGCGGGACGAACACCGGGGAGCTGTTTTTT
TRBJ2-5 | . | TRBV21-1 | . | CASSKGGELETQYF | TGTGCCAGCAGCAAAGGGGGGGAGCTAGAGACCCAGTACTTC
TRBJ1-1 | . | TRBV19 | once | CASSIDHGPSGAFF | TGTGCCAGTAGTATAGATCATGGACCGAGTGGGGCTTTCTTT
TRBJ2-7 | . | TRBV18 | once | CASSPGTGLNEQYF | TGTGCCAGCTCACCAGGCACAGGGCTCAACGAGCAGTACTTC
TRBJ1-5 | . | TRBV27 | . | CASSPQGSNQPQHF | TGTGCCAGCAGTCCACAGGGAAGCAATCAGCCCCAGCATTTT